The source of this T cell receptor (beta chain) is a study of T cells in Graves' hyperthyroidism and ophthalmopathy. Study-level findings and limits: The model predicted ophthalmopathy a median around 6.5 months before onset. Separating ophthalmopathy from stable hyperthyroidism was achieved by a 13 V-J model. Blood samples included most of the expanded thyroid clonotypes exceeding 0.001.

The PBMCs were sourced from fresh peripheral blood (about 9.7 ml). Amplified TCR beta CDR3 regions derived from RNA transcripts. HTBI primers were used for first-round RT-PCR of the TCR CDR3. TCRdb reanalysed the multiplex PCR reads using MiXCR and keeps one entry per CDR3 protein. Of 300,000 or so distinct CDR3 sequences in the sample, 15% to 20% were seen once. On this clonotype itself: Its target is unknown.

The specimen sequenced was blood. This TCR derives from a woman aged 60 to 75 with Graves' ophthalmopathy.

CDR3 in amino acids: CASSFYQRIEETQYF. The CDR3 DNA sequence: TGTGCCAGCTCTTTCTACCAGCGGATTGAAGAGACCCAGTACTTC. The chain has TRBV2 and TRBJ2-5; a possible D gene is TRBD2 (5 bases). This CDR3 spans 15 amino acids. Trimming shortened V by 8 bases and J by 3 bases, and 19 bases separated the two germline ends. Germline V gene sequence: CDR1 SNHLY, CDR2 FYNNEI. The variable domain in full, completed from reference TRBV2 and TRBJ2-5, reads EPEVTQTPSHQVTQMGQEVILRCVPISNHLYFYWYRQILGQKVEFLVSFYNNEISEKSEIFDDQFSVERPDGSNFTLKIRSTKLEDSAMYFCASSFYQRIEETQYFGPGTRLLVL.